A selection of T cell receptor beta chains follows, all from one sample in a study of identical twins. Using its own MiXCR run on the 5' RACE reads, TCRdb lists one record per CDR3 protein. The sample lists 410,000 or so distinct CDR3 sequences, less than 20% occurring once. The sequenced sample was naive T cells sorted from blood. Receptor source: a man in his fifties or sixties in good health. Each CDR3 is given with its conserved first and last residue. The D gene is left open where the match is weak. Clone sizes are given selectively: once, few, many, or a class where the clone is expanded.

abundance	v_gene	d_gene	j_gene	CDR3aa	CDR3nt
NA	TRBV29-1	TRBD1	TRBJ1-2	CSIEGQGASGYTF	TGCAGCATAGAAGGACAGGGCGCGTCCGGCTACACCTTC
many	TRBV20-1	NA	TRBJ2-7	CSASSNRAGGTYEQYF	TGCAGTGCTAGCTCAAACAGAGCCGGGGGAACCTACGAGCAGTACTTC
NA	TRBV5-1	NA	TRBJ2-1	CASSPRTGPNEQFF	TGCGCCAGCAGCCCCAGGACCGGGCCCAATGAGCAGTTCTTC
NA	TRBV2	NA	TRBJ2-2	CASIPDRNTGELFF	TGTGCCAGCATTCCGGACAGAAACACCGGGGAGCTGTTTTTT
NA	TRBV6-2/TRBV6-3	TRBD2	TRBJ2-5	CASSYHPGGPRETQYF	TGTGCCAGCAGTTACCATCCGGGAGGGCCACGGGAGACCCAGTACTTC
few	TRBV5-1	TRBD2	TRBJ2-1	CASSLESSGGNEQFF	TGCGCCAGCAGCTTGGAATCTAGCGGGGGGAATGAGCAGTTCTTC
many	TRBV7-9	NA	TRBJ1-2	CASSQDRIYYGYTF	TGTGCCAGCAGCCAAGACAGGATTTACTATGGCTACACCTTC
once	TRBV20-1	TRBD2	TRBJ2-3	CSAPMPLAGDTQYF	TGCAGTGCTCCGATGCCCCTAGCGGGAGATACGCAGTATTTT
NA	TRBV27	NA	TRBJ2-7	CASSGGHTPPYEQYF	TGTGCCAGCAGTGGGGGACACACCCCACCCTACGAGCAGTACTTC
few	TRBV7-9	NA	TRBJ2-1	CASSRQRQILLNEQFF	TGTGCCAGCAGCCGGCAGCGGCAAATACTCCTCAATGAGCAGTTCTTC
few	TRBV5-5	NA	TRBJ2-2	CASSLAGGTVNTGELFF	TGTGCCAGCAGCTTGGCCGGGGGGACAGTGAACACCGGGGAGCTGTTTTTT
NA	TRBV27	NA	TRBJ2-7	CASSRVGGGLHEQYF	TGTGCCAGCAGCCGAGTTGGCGGGGGCCTCCACGAGCAGTACTTC
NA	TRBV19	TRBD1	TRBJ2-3	CASSTEGARTDTQYF	TGTGCCAGTAGTACCGAGGGGGCGCGCACAGATACGCAGTATTTT
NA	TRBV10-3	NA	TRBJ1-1	CAISESAGLNTEAFF	TGTGCCATCAGTGAGTCGGCAGGCCTGAACACTGAAGCTTTCTTT
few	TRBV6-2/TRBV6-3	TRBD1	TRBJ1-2	CASSHRGLSNYGYTF	TGTGCCAGCAGTCACAGGGGGCTATCCAACTATGGCTACACCTTC
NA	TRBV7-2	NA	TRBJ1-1	CASRAGGARYTEAFF	TGTGCCAGCAGGGCCGGAGGGGCTCGGTACACTGAAGCTTTCTTT
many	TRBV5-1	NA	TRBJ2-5	CASSLVSQETQYF	TGCGCCAGCAGCTTGGTTAGCCAAGAGACCCAGTACTTC
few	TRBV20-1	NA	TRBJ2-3	CSAAQGSSTDTQYF	TGCAGTGCTGCCCAGGGTAGCAGCACAGATACGCAGTATTTT
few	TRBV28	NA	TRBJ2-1	CAHGSYNEQFF	TGTGCCCACGGGAGCTACAATGAGCAGTTCTTC
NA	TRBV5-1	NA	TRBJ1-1	CASSLGVQPGTEAFF	TGCGCCAGCAGCTTGGGGGTACAGCCGGGTACTGAAGCTTTCTTT
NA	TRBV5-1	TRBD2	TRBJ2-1	CASRSSSGNNEQFF	TGCGCCAGCAGGAGTTCTAGCGGGAACAATGAGCAGTTCTTC
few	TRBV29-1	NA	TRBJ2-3	CSVAPRHTDTQYF	TGCAGCGTTGCTCCCAGACACACAGATACGCAGTATTTT
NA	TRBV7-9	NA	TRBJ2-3	CASSFRQRPSTDTQYF	TGTGCCAGCAGCTTTCGACAGCGTCCTAGCACAGATACGCAGTATTTT
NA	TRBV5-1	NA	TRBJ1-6	CASSLDFRGYNSPLHF	TGCGCCAGCAGCTTGGATTTCCGGGGCTATAATTCACCCCTCCACTTT
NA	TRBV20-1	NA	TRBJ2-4	CSARVSTPVVRDIQYF	TGCAGTGCTAGAGTTTCTACCCCAGTTGTTAGGGACATTCAGTACTTC
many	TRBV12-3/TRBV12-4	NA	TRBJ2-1	CASSRVYNEQFF	TGTGCCAGCAGCCGGGTCTACAATGAGCAGTTCTTC
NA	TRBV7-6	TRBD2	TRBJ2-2	CASSLGAAGPTGELFF	TGTGCCAGCAGCTTAGGAGCAGCGGGGCCCACCGGGGAGCTGTTTTTT
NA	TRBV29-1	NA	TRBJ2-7	CSVATRIEQYF	TGCAGCGTTGCGACCCGGATCGAGCAGTACTTC
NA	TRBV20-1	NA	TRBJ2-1	CSAPDRLRSYNEQFF	TGCAGTGCCCCCGACCGGCTCCGGAGCTACAATGAGCAGTTCTTC
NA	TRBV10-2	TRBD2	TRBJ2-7	CASSEKLAGASRYEQYF	TGCGCCAGCAGTGAGAAGCTAGCGGGAGCCAGTAGGTACGAGCAGTACTTC
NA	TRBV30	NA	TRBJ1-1	CATGRLNTEAFF	TGTGCCACAGGACGGTTGAACACTGAAGCTTTCTTT
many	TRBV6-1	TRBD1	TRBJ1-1	CASRRQGARDTEAFF	TGTGCCAGCAGGCGACAGGGGGCGAGGGACACTGAAGCTTTCTTT
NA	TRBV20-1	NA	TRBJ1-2	CSELQEGGYTF	TGCAGTGAATTACAGGAGGGTGGCTACACCTTC
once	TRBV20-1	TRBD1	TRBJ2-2	CSVPGTVNGELFF	TGCAGTGTCCCAGGGACAGTTAACGGGGAGCTGTTTTTT
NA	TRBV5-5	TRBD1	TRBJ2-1	CASSLKVTGTYNEQFF	TGTGCCAGCAGCTTGAAGGTGACAGGGACCTACAATGAGCAGTTCTTC
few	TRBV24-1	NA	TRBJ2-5	CATSDSWGPDQETQYF	TGTGCCACCAGTGATTCGTGGGGGCCAGACCAAGAGACCCAGTACTTC
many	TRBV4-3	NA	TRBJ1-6	CASSQALGGRSPLHF	TGCGCCAGCAGCCAAGCCCTAGGGGGACGGTCACCCCTCCACTTT
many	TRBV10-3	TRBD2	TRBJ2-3	CAISASTSGTGRRTDTQYF	TGTGCCATCAGTGCATCGACTAGCGGGACGGGACGCCGGACAGATACGCAGTATTTT
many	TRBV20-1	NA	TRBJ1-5	CSAIKGRDQPQHF	TGCAGTGCTATTAAGGGAAGGGATCAGCCCCAGCATTTT